This T cell receptor beta chain was recorded in a study of cytomegalovirus exposure and HLA in healthy donors. Notes on the study in general: Sequencing had likely introduced a cluster of highly shared sequence variants as an artifact.

Concerning this clone itself: The antigen is undetermined.

Germline assignment: CDR1 MNHNY and CDR2 SVGAGI (reference sequence). Trimming took 5 bases from V and 6 from J, leaving 11 bases between them. The CDR3 is made up of 12 amino acids. Likely unrecorded immune exposures existed in these nominally healthy donors. Vbeta (60) and Jbeta (13) primers were used in the PCR. Clones were sequenced by immunoSEQ multiplex PCR, and TCRdb holds only the in-frame ones, with some missing. This sample yields 130,000 to 150,000 clones, of which 70% to 75% are seen a single time; approximately 15% belongs to the top ten. The specimen was PBMCs. The clonotype was recovered from a human donor in good health. The rearrangement links TRBV6-6 to TRBJ2-7; no clear D. The CDR3 sequence: CASSPRPSEQYF. The CDR3 DNA is TGTGCCAGCAGTCCCCGCCCCAGCGAGCAGTACTTC.